A selection of T cell receptor beta chains follows, all from one sample in a study of shared clonotypes between healthy human individuals. The repertoire was sequenced with immunoSEQ multiplex PCR; TCRdb's copy has only in-frame clones and lacks some. The profile shows roughly 2.5 million clones, roughly 92% of them singletons. The sample taken for sequencing was naive CD4+ T cells sorted from blood. The receptors stem from a man between 18 and 35 years old in good health. Both conserved end residues are part of each CDR3. A D gene is named only where the DNA matches it firmly. Some rows mark clone size as missing; the rest say once, few, many or name a class of expanded clone.

j_call | d_call | v_call | clone_size | cdr3_nt | cdr3_aa
TRBJ2-1 | - | TRBV7-2 | - | TGTGCCAGCAGCTTAGTTTCAGGGATGAATGAGCAGTTCTTC | CASSLVSGMNEQFF
TRBJ1-4 | - | TRBV6-1 | - | TGTGCCAGCAGTAAGGGCGGGTCAACTAATGAAAAACTGTTTTTT | CASSKGGSTNEKLFF
TRBJ1-1 | - | TRBV6-5 | - | TGTGCCAGCAGTTCGGGGACTCTCTCCTCTTTCTTT | CASSSGTLSSFF
TRBJ2-3 | TRBD2 | TRBV9 | - | TGTGCCAGCAGCGTGGGCGGGGGTTATACGCAGTATTTT | CASSVGGGYTQYF
TRBJ1-4 | - | TRBV2 | - | TGTGCCAGCCGGAGAACGTCCCTTAATGAAAAACTGTTTTTT | CASRRTSLNEKLFF
TRBJ1-3 | - | TRBV5-1 | - | TGCGCCACCAGTGAGGGGAGTCTACTTACTGGAAACACCATATATTTT | CATSEGSLLTGNTIYF
TRBJ2-1 | - | TRBV5-1 | - | TGCGCCAGCAGCTTGGGCGGCCACAATGAGCAGTTCTTC | CASSLGGHNEQFF
TRBJ1-2 | - | TRBV11-2 | - | TGTGCCAGCAGCTTAGAGCAGGGATACTATGGCTACACCTTC | CASSLEQGYYGYTF
TRBJ2-1 | TRBD2 | TRBV7-3 | - | TGTGCCAGCAGCTGGACTAGCGGGGGATACAATGAGCAGTTCTTC | CASSWTSGGYNEQFF
TRBJ2-1 | - | TRBV5-3 | - | TGTGCCAGAAGCGAAACTAGTGGTTCTCTAGGTGAGCAGTTCTTC | CARSETSGSLGEQFF
TRBJ1-3 | - | TRBV18 | - | TGTGCCAGCTCACCCCAAGACTCTGGAAACACCATATATTTT | CASSPQDSGNTIYF
TRBJ2-7 | TRBD2 | TRBV7-2 | - | TGTGCCAGCAGCCCCCAGGAGCGGGGCGAGCAGTACTTC | CASSPQERGEQYF
TRBJ1-1 | - | TRBV27 | - | TGTGCCAGCAGCGTACAGGGCATTAACACTGAAGCTTTCTTT | CASSVQGINTEAFF
TRBJ1-2 | - | TRBV9 | - | TGTGCCAGCAGCGTAGAAAGGGTAGGGAACTATGGCTACACCTTC | CASSVERVGNYGYTF
TRBJ2-2 | TRBD2 | TRBV7-9 | - | TGTGCCAGCAGCTTTTTGACGGGAGGCGGAACCGGGGAGCTGTTTTTT | CASSFLTGGGTGELFF
TRBJ2-1 | TRBD1 | TRBV7-8 | - | TGTGCCAGCAGCAAAGACGGGACAGGGGATTATAGCTCCTACAATGAGCAGTTCTTC | CASSKDGTGDYSSYNEQFF
TRBJ1-1 | - | TRBV23-1 | - | TGCGCCAGCAGTCAAACGAGGGGGGGCCGGAACACTGAAGCTTTCTTT | CASSQTRGGRNTEAFF
TRBJ1-5 | - | TRBV19 | once | TGTGCCAGTAGTATAACGGGGGATGCGAGCAATCAGCCCCAGCATTTT | CASSITGDASNQPQHF